This T cell receptor (beta chain) was identified during a study of blood T cells in healthy people across ages. Sample-barcoded 5' priming and a J-beta primer mix drove a second PCR of about 6 to 12 cycles. TCRdb processed the 5' RACE reads anew with MiXCR; each CDR3 protein has one entry. The table lists some 760,000 distinct CDR3 sequences, around a quarter of them singletons, with 3% to 4.5% in the top ten. CDR1 SQVTM and CDR2 ANQGSEA come from the germline V gene. V was pared by 6 bases and J by 5 bases, with 11 bases of the junction left unmatched. The CDR3 contains 14 residues. These same data were also listed under a study on T cells of mothers and their children. That paper notes: Reverse transcription into cDNA received all extracted RNA, at about 1.5 ug per 15 ul. Compared with unrelated pairs, related mother-child pairs had slightly higher, non-significant overlap.

The origin of this receptor is a boy aged 10-17 years in good health. Sequenced material: blood. This chain connects TRBV29-1 to TRBJ2-5; 8 positions agree with TRBD2. CDR3 sequence: CSVRSSGKGETQYF. As DNA, the CDR3 is TGCAGCGTCCGAAGTAGCGGGAAGGGGGAGACCCAGTACTTC.